This TCR beta chain was recorded in a study of OX40 agonist ivuxolimab in advanced cancers. Study-wide results and limits: Average numbers of expanded clones were greater in CD8+ T cells than in CD4+. Antigen targets of the expanded peripheral T cells went undetermined. Circulating CD4+ and CD8+ T cells showed clonal expansion by week 6 at 0.1 to 3.0 mg/kg.

Assay used: immunoSEQ multiplex PCR; TCRdb lists only in-frame clones, some missing. The sample yields some 19,000 clones, about nine tenths seen once. This clone appeared a few times. Its antigen is currently unknown. Germline assignment: CDR1 SEHNR and CDR2 FQNEAQ (reference sequence). The CDR3 sequence is 14 residues long. Deletions cut 1 base from V and 6 bases from J, with 13 bases between. This specimen consisted of CD4+ or CD8+ T cells sorted from blood, obtained in a trial of the OX40 agonist ivuxolimab. The rearrangement links TRBV7-9 to TRBJ2-7, with D possibly called TRBD1 or TRBD2 (6 bases each). The sequence derives from an adult with an advanced solid tumor such as melanoma, head and neck, liver or kidney cancer. The CDR3 nucleotides are TGTGCCAGCAGCTTAGGACAGGAGGGGCGCGAGCAGTACTTC. Protein product: CASSLGQEGREQYF.